Presented here are 12 T cell receptor beta chains from one specimen sequenced in a study of blood T cell repertoires in COVID-19. Using immunoSEQ multiplex PCR, the repertoire was profiled, and TCRdb retains in-frame clones only, with some absent. Altogether fewer than 200,000 clones are present, less than 90% being singletons, with the ten largest covering approximately 4%. Input material: PBMCs or T cells enriched from blood (not recorded which). All receptors come from a woman in her forties or fifties who had recovered from COVID-19.

The chain recombines TRBV30 with TRBJ1-2; D perhaps matches TRBD1 (5 bases). The germline V and J ends were trimmed by 3 bases and 3 bases, with 23 bases remaining between them. The CDR3 loop spans 17 amino acids. Per the germline V gene, CDR1 is GTSNPN and CDR2 is SVGIG (reference sequence). In DNA, the CDR3 is TGTGCCTGGAGGGTGGTGGACACCCAAAATGGGGACTATGGCTACACCTTC. It translates to CAWRVVDTQNGDYGYTF. The full variable domain, its missing parts supplied by reference TRBV30 and TRBJ1-2, is SQTIHQWPATLVQPVGSPLSLECTVEGTSNPNLYWYRQAAGRGLQLLFYSVGIGQISSEVPQNLSASRPQDRQFILSSKKLLLSDSGFYLCAWRVVDTQNGDYGYTFGSGTRLTVV.

CDR3 DNA: TGTGCCAGCAGCTTAGGGACAGAGATTGAAAAACTGTTTTTT. Its protein is CASSLGTEIEKLFF. The V and J genes are TRBV7-2 and TRBJ1-4; the D gene is possibly TRBD1 (6 bases). The V end lost 1 base, the J end lost 7 bases, and 10 bases lay between the germline ends. The germline V gene has CDR1 SGHTA and CDR2 FQGNSA. The CDR3 is made up of 14 amino acids.

This clone was recorded only once. The chain carries TRBV18 and TRBJ1-2, with 7 bases identical to TRBD1. Unmatched junction bases numbered 13, after V lost 3 bases and J lost 6 bases. In germline, CDR1 is KGHSH, CDR2 LQKENI. This CDR3 spans 16 amino acids. CDR3 amino acids: CASSPTVKTGRDGYTF. Written as DNA, the CDR3 is TGTGCCAGCTCACCGACCGTAAAGACAGGGCGAGATGGCTACACCTTC.

This sequence joins TRBV27 and TRBJ1-1; D perhaps matches TRBD1 (6 bases). The CDR3 consists of 14 residues. V dropped 0 bases and J dropped 10 bases, with 15 bases sitting between them. Germline V gives CDR1 MNHEY, CDR2 SMNVEV (reference sequence). Here the CDR3 DNA reads TGTGCCAGCAGTTTATCCAGGGGCGCGATCGGAGCTTTCTTT. Protein sequence: CASSLSRGAIGAFF.

The chain recombines TRBV2 with TRBJ1-2; TRBD1 aligns across 8 bases. Germline V gene data show CDR1 as SNHLY and CDR2 as FYNNEI. Trimming took 6 bases from V and 8 from J; bases not matched to a gene: 14. The CDR3 length is 15 residues. CDR3 sequence: CASSRRKGQVEGYTF. CDR3 DNA sequence: TGTGCCAGCAGCAGACGTAAGGGACAGGTGGAGGGCTACACCTTC.

The rearrangement links TRBV5-1 to TRBJ1-2, with D unclear. Looked up from germline, CDR1 is SGHRS and CDR2 is YFSETQ. The V gene lost 0 bases and the J gene lost 4 bases, with 4 bases spanning the gap. The CDR3 totals 12 residues. The CDR3 region has the DNA TGCGCCAGCAGCTTGGACGGCTATGGCTACACCTTC. Translation gives CASSLDGYGYTF.

The gene calls are TRBV27 and TRBJ1-6, with TRBD1 as a possible D gene (6 bases). The V gene's germline CDR1 is MNHEY and CDR2 SMNVEV (reference sequence). The CDR3 is made up of 15 amino acids. With 5 bases removed from V and 7 bases from J, the gap between germline ends came to 15 bases. CDR3 in DNA: TGTGCCAGCAGTGCAGGCAGGGGCGGGAATTCACCCCTCCACTTT. Protein: CASSAGRGGNSPLHF.

This chain joins TRBV29-1 and TRBJ1-5; 8 bases fit TRBD1. CDR1 and CDR2 (germline): SQVTM, ANQGSEA. The CDR3 sequence is 14 residues long. Trimming cost V 6 bases and J 2 bases; bases outside gene matches: 6. This CDR3 reads CSVSDRGGNQPQHF. As DNA, the CDR3 is TGCAGCGTGTCCGACAGGGGCGGCAATCAGCCCCAGCATTTT.

Here the CDR3 reads CASTPGIIRKEPQHF. CDR3 nucleotides: TGTGCCAGTACCCCAGGGATCATAAGGAAAGAGCCCCAGCATTTT. The chain combines TRBV19 with TRBJ1-5; weak D call: TRBD1 (5 bases). Deletions cut 7 bases from V and 8 bases from J, with 21 bases between. There are 15 residues in the CDR3. CDR1 is LNHDA, CDR2 SQIVND, per germline (reference sequence).

The chain is built from TRBV11-3 and TRBJ2-5; 10 bases are a match to TRBD1. J was trimmed by 6 bases and V by 5 bases; bases with no gene match: 3. The CDR3 is 13 amino acids. Looked up from germline, CDR1 is SGHNT and CDR2 is YENEEA. CDR3 sequence: CASSTDRGQTQYF. The CDR3 DNA is TGTGCCAGCAGCACAGACAGGGGGCAGACCCAGTACTTC.

The V gene is TRBV5-8, the J gene TRBJ2-2; D possibly corresponds to TRBD2 (6 bases). Per the germline V gene, CDR1 is SGHTS and CDR2 is YDEGEE. Trimming cost V 4 bases and J 3 bases, with 19 bases left between them. This CDR3 has 17 residues. The CDR3 sequence: CASSHFRGERDTGELFF. The CDR3 DNA is TGTGCCAGCAGCCACTTTCGCGGGGAACGGGACACCGGGGAGCTGTTTTTT.

The chain couples TRBV3-1 (or the pseudogene TRBV3-2) to TRBJ2-1, with 8 bases aligning to TRBD2. The CDR3 spans 17 residues. The germline CDR1 and CDR2 sequences are LGHDT and YNNKEL (reference sequence). Germline trimming cut 4 bases from V and 2 bases from J; bases unmatched to any gene: 10. The CDR3 DNA reads as TGTGCCAGCAGCCCGCCGGGGGGGGGCCAGACCTACAATGAGCAGTTCTTC. Protein product: CASSPPGGGQTYNEQFF.